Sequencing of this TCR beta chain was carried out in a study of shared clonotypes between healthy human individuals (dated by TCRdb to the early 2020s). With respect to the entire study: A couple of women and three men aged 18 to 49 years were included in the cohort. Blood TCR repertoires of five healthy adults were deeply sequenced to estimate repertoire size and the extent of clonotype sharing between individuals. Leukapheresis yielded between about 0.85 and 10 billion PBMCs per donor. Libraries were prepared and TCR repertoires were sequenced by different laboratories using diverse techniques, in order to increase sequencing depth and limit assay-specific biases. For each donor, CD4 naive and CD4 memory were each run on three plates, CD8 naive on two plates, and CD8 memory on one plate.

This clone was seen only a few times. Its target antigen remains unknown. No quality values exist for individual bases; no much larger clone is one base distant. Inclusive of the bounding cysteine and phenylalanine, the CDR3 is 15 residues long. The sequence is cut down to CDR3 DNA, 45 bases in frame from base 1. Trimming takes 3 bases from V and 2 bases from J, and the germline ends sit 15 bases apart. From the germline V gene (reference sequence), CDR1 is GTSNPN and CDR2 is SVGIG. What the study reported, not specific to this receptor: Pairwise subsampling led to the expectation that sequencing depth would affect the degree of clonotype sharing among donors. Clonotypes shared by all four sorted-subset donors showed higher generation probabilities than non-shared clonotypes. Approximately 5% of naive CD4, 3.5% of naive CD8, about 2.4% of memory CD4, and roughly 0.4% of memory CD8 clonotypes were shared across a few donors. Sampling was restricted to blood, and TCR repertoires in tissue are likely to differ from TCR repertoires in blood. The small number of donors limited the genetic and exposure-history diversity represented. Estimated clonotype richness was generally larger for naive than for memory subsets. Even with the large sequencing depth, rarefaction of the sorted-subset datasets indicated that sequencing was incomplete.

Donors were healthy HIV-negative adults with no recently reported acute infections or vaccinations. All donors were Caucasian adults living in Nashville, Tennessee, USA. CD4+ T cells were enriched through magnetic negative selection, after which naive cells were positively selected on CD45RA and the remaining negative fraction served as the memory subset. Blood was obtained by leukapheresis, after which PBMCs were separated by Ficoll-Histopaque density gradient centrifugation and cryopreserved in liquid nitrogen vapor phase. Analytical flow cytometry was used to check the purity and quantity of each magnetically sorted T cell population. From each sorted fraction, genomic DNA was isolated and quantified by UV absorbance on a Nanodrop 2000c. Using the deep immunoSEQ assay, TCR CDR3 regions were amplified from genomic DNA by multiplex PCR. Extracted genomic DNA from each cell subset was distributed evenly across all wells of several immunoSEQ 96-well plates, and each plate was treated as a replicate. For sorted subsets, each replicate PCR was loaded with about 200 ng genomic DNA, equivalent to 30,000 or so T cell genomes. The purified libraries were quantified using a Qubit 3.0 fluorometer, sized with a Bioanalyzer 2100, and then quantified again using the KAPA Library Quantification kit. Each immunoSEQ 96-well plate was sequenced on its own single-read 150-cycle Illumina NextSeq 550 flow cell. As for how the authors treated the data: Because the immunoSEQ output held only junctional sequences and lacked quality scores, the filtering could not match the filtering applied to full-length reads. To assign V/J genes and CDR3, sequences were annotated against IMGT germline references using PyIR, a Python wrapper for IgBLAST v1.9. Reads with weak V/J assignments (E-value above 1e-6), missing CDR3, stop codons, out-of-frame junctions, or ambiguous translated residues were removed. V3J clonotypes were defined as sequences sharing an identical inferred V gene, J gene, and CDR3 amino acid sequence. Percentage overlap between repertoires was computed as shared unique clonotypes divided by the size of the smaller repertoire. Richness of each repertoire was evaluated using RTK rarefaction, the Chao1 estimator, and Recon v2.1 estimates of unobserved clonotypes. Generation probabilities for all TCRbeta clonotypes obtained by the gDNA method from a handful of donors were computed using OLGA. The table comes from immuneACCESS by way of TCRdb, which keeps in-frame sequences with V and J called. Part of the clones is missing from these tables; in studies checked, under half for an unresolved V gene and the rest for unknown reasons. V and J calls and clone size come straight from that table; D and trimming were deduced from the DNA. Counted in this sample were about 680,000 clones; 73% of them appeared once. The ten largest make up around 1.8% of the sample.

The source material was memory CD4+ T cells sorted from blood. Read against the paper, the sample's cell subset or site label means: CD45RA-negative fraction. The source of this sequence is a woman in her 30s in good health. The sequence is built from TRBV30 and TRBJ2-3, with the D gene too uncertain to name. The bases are TGTGCCTGGAGCGCATGGGCGCCGTTCACAGATACGCAGTATTTT. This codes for CAWSAWAPFTDTQYF. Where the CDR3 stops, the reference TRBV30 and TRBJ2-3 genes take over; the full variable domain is SQTIHQWPATLVQPVGSPLSLECTVEGTSNPNLYWYRQAAGRGLQLLFYSVGIGQISSEVPQNLSASRPQDRQFILSSKKLLLSDSGFYLCAWSAWAPFTDTQYFGPGTRLTVL.